The clone carrying this T cell receptor beta chain has just a few counts. This entry belongs to a study of T cell changes during pregnancy in multiple sclerosis. Produced via immunoSEQ multiplex PCR; TCRdb's table is partial and in-frame only. The table records approximately 20,000 clones, more than 85% of them present only once. The source was CD8+ T cells from peripheral blood mononuclear cells, collected after pregnancy. The sequence was obtained from a female donor with multiple sclerosis, enrolled in a pregnancy study.

The CDR3 DNA reads as TGTGCCAGCAGGCTTGACAGGTCGAACACCGGGGAGCTGTTTTTT. Amino acids: CASRLDRSNTGELFF. This chain links TRBV6-5 with TRBJ2-2, with D perhaps TRBD1 (6 bases). The germline V and J ends were trimmed by 6 bases and 0 bases, with 11 bases remaining between them. Per the germline V gene, CDR1 is MNHEY and CDR2 is SVGAGI. This CDR3 is 15 amino acids long.